This T cell receptor beta chain derives from a study of beta chain features in type 1 diabetes. Study-wide background: Across every sample, approximately 110,000,000 sorted cells were examined in total.

The isolated RNA, all of it, was reverse transcribed, so expressed TCRB transcripts were what got sequenced. An average around 3.3 million reads came from naive, central memory and regulatory T cell samples. Sequencing was performed with immunoSEQ multiplex PCR; in TCRdb, only in-frame clones are kept and a portion is missing. The sample yields fewer than 200,000 clones, less than 9.5% seen once. Study-level findings and limits: A pattern of fewer insertions and more deletions at VDJ junctions was seen in type 1 diabetes patients.

Germline lookup yields CDR1 MGHRA and CDR2 YSYEKL. V lost 4 bases, J lost 10 bases, and 22 bases stayed unmatched. This CDR3 is built from 20 residues. There was one heparinised blood draw per donor, averaging roughly 110 mL. Regarding this clone: The antigen is undetermined.

This TCR was recovered from a man between 18 and 29 years old in good health. The V call is TRBV4-1, the J call TRBJ2-1, with 13 bases matching TRBD2. The sequenced sample consisted of central memory CD4+ T cells from blood. This CDR3 is CASSPRGTSGGGAPPREQFF. Here the CDR3 DNA reads TGCGCCAGCAGCCCACGCGGAACTAGCGGGGGGGGCGCCCCCCCCAGGGAGCAGTTCTTC.